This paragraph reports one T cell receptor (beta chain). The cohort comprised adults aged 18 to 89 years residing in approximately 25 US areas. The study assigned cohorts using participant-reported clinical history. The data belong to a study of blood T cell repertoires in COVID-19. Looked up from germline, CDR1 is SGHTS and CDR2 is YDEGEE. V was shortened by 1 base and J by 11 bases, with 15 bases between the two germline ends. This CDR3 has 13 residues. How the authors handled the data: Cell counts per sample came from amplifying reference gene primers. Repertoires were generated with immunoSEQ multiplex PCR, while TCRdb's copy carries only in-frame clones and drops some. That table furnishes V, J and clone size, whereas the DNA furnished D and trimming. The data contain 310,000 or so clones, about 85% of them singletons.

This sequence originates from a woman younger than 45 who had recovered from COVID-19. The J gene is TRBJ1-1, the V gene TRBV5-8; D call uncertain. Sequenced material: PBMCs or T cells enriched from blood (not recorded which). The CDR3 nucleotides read TGTGCCAGCAGCTTGTGGCGGCAGTCTTCGGCTTTCTTT. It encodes CASSLWRQSSAFF.